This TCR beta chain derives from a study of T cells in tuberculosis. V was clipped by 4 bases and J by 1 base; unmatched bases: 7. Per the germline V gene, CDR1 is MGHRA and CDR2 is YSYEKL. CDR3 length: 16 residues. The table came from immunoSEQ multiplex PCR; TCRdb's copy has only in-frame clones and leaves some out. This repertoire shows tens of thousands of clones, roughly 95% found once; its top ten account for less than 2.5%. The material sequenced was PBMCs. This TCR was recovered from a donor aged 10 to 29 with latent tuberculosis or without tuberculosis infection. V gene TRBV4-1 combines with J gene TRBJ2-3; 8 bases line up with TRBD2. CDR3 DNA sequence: TGCGCCAGCAGCCCCCGGGGGGGCCTCGGCACAGATACGCAGTATTTT. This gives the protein CASSPRGGLGTDTQYF.